This TCR beta chain originates from a study of blood T cell repertoires in COVID-19. Seattle patients were enrolled during active infection and followed longitudinally. Per the authors' pipeline: Researchers report that nucleated cell counts were estimated from reference gene primer amplification. The data were produced by immunoSEQ multiplex PCR, yet TCRdb's version contains in-frame clones alone and is incomplete. From that table come the V and J calls and clone size; the DNA was used to work out D and trimming. The table includes roughly 190,000 clones, 80% to 90% detected once. V was shortened by 0 bases and J by 10 bases, with 14 bases between the two germline ends. The CDR3 totals 14 residues. The V gene's germline CDR1 is SGDLS and CDR2 YYNGEE.

The sample comprised peripheral blood. V usage is TRBV9 and J usage is TRBJ1-5, with TRBD1 as a possible D gene (5 bases). This sequence originates from a woman aged 55 to 70 with COVID-19, enrolled during active disease. The CDR3 sequence is CASSVADRGHPQHF. Written as DNA, the CDR3 is TGTGCCAGCAGCGTAGCAGATAGGGGTCACCCCCAGCATTTT.